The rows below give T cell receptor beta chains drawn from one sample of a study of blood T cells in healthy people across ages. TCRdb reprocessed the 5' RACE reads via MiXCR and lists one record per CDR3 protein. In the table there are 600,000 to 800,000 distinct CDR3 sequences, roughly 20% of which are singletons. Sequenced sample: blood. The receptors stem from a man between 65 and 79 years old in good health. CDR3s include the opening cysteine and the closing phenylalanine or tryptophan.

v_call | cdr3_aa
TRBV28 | CASSTTTGGAYGYTF
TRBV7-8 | CASSFPGRQNIQYF
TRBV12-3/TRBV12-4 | CASRMTGLNNEQFF
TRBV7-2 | CASSLGTGIRWYTF
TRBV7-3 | CASSLTSAYSGANVLTF
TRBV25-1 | CASSESLAGTYEQYF
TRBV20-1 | CSAREAPPFKQYF
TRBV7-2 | CASSYSGELFF
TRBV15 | CATSRPFRDISYEQYF
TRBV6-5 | CASSSPGLEPYEQYF
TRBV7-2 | CACSSGGLAKNIQYF
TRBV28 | CASWREDTGELFF
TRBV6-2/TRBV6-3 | CASSYSQGPTYEQYF
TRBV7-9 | CASSLGGRLSYEQYF
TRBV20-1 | CSAIGQGASKTQYF
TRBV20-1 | CSATRQGRNEQFF
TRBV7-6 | CASSGPNKGDTQYF
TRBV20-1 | CSAKEASRLYEQYF
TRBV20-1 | CSASRQAGETQYF
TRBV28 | CASLGANTEAFF
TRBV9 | CASSTRTSGRALNEQFF
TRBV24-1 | CATSETGTSNEQFF
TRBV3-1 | CASSLKQGFYEQYF
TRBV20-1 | CSANVNYGYTF
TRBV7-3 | CASSLFAENEQFF
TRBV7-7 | CASSPDREPQHF
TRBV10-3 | CAISESGTNSGNTIYF
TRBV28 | CASSSTLRTEAFF
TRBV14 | CASSPGLAGEIRYNEQFF
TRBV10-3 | CAISDPTGIGYTF
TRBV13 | CASSLGFGTGGDGYTF
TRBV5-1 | CASSTGTGATNEKLFF
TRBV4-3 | CASSQVTNTEAFF
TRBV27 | CASSLTGTSVPNEQFF
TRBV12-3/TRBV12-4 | CASSFAAANEKLFF
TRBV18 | CASSRDYTGELFF
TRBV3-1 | CASSQTARIKGSYEQYF
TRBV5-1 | CATSGQGQETKYF
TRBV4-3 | CASRGCCGKDTEAFF
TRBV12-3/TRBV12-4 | CASGTGGPSEQYF
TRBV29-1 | CSVRQGTGNTIYF
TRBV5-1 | CASTSQGAYNEQFF
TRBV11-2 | CASSSIQSGTRSYEQYF
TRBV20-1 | CSARVPSGLTQYF
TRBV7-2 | CASSLGLAGFTDTQYF
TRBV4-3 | CASSRHASGRDTGELFF
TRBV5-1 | CASSPLLASGESNTGELFF
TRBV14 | CASSQSGSQQGLTEAFF
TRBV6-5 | CASSYNTENNSPLHF
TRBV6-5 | CASRKYSSGTNVLTF
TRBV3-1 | CASSQLGFGGRSDEQFF